The rows below give T cell receptor beta chains drawn from one sample of a study of blood T cell repertoires in COVID-19. Assay used: immunoSEQ multiplex PCR; TCRdb lists only in-frame clones, some missing. Of about 300,000 clones in the sample, around 91% were seen once. What was sequenced was PBMCs or T cells enriched from blood (not recorded which). These receptors were obtained from a woman between 18 and 29 years old with acute COVID-19. The CDR3 runs from the conserved cysteine through the conserved F or W. A D gene is named only where the DNA matches it firmly. The size entry is marked missing in some rows and otherwise reads once, few, many or a size class.

cdr3_nt cdr3_aa v_call d_call clone_size j_call
TGTGCCAGTACTTCGCCAGGGGTCGAACCCGGGGAGCTGTTTTTT CASTSPGVEPGELFF TRBV19 - - TRBJ2-2
TGTGCCAGCAGTTACCCCGGGACTCGACCCAACACCGGGGAGCTGTTTTTT CASSYPGTRPNTGELFF TRBV6-2/TRBV6-3 - - TRBJ2-2
TGTGCCAGCAGCGGGTATGGGGGCAGCAATCAGCCCCAGCATTTT CASSGYGGSNQPQHF TRBV28 - - TRBJ1-5
TGTGCCAGCAGCCCCCATGCGGGACAGGGGGACAATGAGCAGTTCTTC CASSPHAGQGDNEQFF TRBV9 TRBD1 - TRBJ2-1
TGTGCCAGCAGCCCCCCTCTAGCGGGAGTGGCGAATGAGCAGTTCTTC CASSPPLAGVANEQFF TRBV11-2 TRBD2 - TRBJ2-1
TGTGCCAGTAGCCCCGACAGAGAGAACACTGAAGCTTTCTTT CASSPDRENTEAFF TRBV19 - - TRBJ1-1
TGTGCCAGCAGTGACTCGGGGGCTGGGTCCTACAATGAGCAGTTCTTC CASSDSGAGSYNEQFF TRBV6-4 - - TRBJ2-1
TGTGCCAGCAGCCAAGGGGGACTAGCGGGTCCTAGCTCCTACGAGCAGTACTTC CASSQGGLAGPSSYEQYF TRBV14 TRBD2 - TRBJ2-7
TGTGCCAGCAGCTTTAACAGCCCGTCCTACGAGCAGTACTTC CASSFNSPSYEQYF TRBV5-6 - - TRBJ2-7
TGTGCCAGTAGTGGAGGGTACAACACTGAAGCTTTCTTT CASSGGYNTEAFF TRBV19 - - TRBJ1-1
TGTGCCAGCAGCTTAGGGACTAATGAGCAGTTCTTC CASSLGTNEQFF TRBV11-2 - - TRBJ2-1
TGTGCCAGCAGTTCGCTGACAGGTGTCCCTAGGGACTTC CASSSLTGVPRDF TRBV12-3/TRBV12-4 - - TRBJ2-5
TGTGCCAGCAGCTCGGACAGGGGAGTCGCTGAAGCTTTCTTT CASSSDRGVAEAFF TRBV7-9 TRBD1 - TRBJ1-1
TGTGCCAGCAGCTCCTCCCCAGAAGAGACCCAGTACTTC CASSSSPEETQYF TRBV7-3 - - TRBJ2-5
TGTGCCAGCCGAGAAGCGGCAGGTTCCTCCTATAGCAATCAGCCCCAGCATTTT CASREAAGSSYSNQPQHF TRBV19 - few TRBJ1-5
TGTGCCGGCAACCGAGTGGACGGAGACGAGAGAGGGAGAGGAACCGGGGAGCTGTTTTTT CAGNRVDGDERGRGTGELFF TRBV4-2 - once TRBJ2-2
TGTGCCAGCAGGGAGACAGGGGCCTCAGCCAACTTC CASRETGASANF TRBV28 TRBD1 - TRBJ2-7
TGTGCCACCGCCCCGGGACAGGGCTACGAGCAGTACTTC CATAPGQGYEQYF TRBV19 TRBD1 once TRBJ2-7
TGTGCCAGCAGTTTAATAGCTGAGACCCAGTACTTC CASSLIAETQYF TRBV28 - - TRBJ2-5
TGTGCCAGTAGTGCCAGGGGGCGAGAGGGCTACACCTTC CASSARGREGYTF TRBV19 TRBD1 few TRBJ1-2
TGTGCCAGTGGGCGGGGGGGCGCTGAAGCTTTCTTT CASGRGGAEAFF TRBV5-5 - - TRBJ1-1
TGTGCCAGCAGCTTAGGACAGGAGGCCTATGGCTACACCTTC CASSLGQEAYGYTF TRBV11-3 - - TRBJ1-2
TGTGCCAGCAGGGTGGACGGACACCCTAATGAAAAACTGTTTTTT CASRVDGHPNEKLFF TRBV6-5 - - TRBJ1-4
TGTGCCAGCAGCTACGGGACAGGGTTCTACTATGGCTACACCTTC CASSYGTGFYYGYTF TRBV7-9 TRBD1 once TRBJ1-2
TGTGCCACCAGCACGGGGGGCTACGAGCAGTACTTC CATSTGGYEQYF TRBV24-1 TRBD2 - TRBJ2-7
TGTGCCAGCAGCTCACAGGGGGTGAACACTGAAGCTTTCTTT CASSSQGVNTEAFF TRBV7-2 TRBD1 - TRBJ1-1
TGTGCCAGCTCACCGAACCCTAGCGGTTCCTACAATGAGCAGTTCTTC CASSPNPSGSYNEQFF TRBV18 TRBD2 few TRBJ2-1
TGTGCCAGCTCACCCCAGGGGCTCTCTGGAAACACCATATATTTT CASSPQGLSGNTIYF TRBV18 - few TRBJ1-3
TGTGCCAGCAGCCTCGACTCGTACAATGAGCAGTTCTTC CASSLDSYNEQFF TRBV7-2 - - TRBJ2-1
TGTGCCAGCAGCTATACCATCGGCGGTGGCTACACCTTC CASSYTIGGGYTF TRBV9 - - TRBJ1-2